A selection of T cell receptor beta chains follows, all from one sample in a study of control samples from healthy donors and cancer patients. Generated by immunoSEQ multiplex PCR, the TCRdb table keeps only in-frame clones and is missing some. This table has fewer than 250,000 clones, about nine tenths appearing once. Sequencing used blood. The receptors here all came from a man younger than 45 in good health. The CDR3 runs from the conserved cysteine through the conserved F or W. The D gene is left open where the match is weak. Not all rows give a size; the values are once, few, many and, for expanded clones, a class.

D: TRBD2; V: TRBV7-2; size: -; J: TRBJ2-7; CDR3: CASSLVPSGVLYEQYF; DNA: TGTGCCAGCAGCTTAGTGCCTAGCGGGGTTCTGTACGAGCAGTACTTC
D: -; V: TRBV12-3/TRBV12-4; size: -; J: TRBJ1-3; CDR3: CASSRQRNTIYF; DNA: TGTGCCAGCAGCCGCCAAAGAAACACCATATATTTT
D: TRBD1; V: TRBV3-1/TRBV3-2; size: -; J: TRBJ1-6; CDR3: CASSQAGQGFNSPLHF; DNA: TGTGCCAGCAGCCAAGCCGGACAGGGGTTTAATTCACCCCTCCACTTT
D: -; V: TRBV7-9; size: -; J: TRBJ1-1; CDR3: CASSLAGGSLMNTEAFF; DNA: TGTGCCAGCAGCTTAGCGGGGGGGAGCCTAATGAACACTGAAGCTTTCTTT
D: TRBD2; V: TRBV3-1/TRBV3-2; size: -; J: TRBJ2-1; CDR3: CASSQAGGRGNEQFF; DNA: TGTGCCAGCAGCCAGGCGGGGGGGCGGGGAAATGAGCAGTTCTTC
D: TRBD1; V: TRBV30; size: -; J: TRBJ1-4; CDR3: CAWSGDRDEKLFF; DNA: TGTGCCTGGAGTGGGGACAGGGACGAAAAACTGTTTTTT
D: -; V: TRBV30; size: -; J: TRBJ1-5; CDR3: CAWSGVPNQPQHF; DNA: TGTGCCTGGAGTGGGGTACCCAATCAGCCCCAGCATTTT
D: TRBD1; V: TRBV3-1/TRBV3-2; size: once; J: TRBJ1-5; CDR3: CASSQRTGGKNNQPQHF; DNA: TGTGCCAGCAGCCAACGGACAGGGGGCAAAAACAATCAGCCCCAGCATTTT
D: -; V: TRBV19; size: -; J: TRBJ1-5; CDR3: CASSIQVRQPQHF; DNA: TGTGCCAGTAGTATACAAGTTCGTCAGCCCCAGCATTTT
D: TRBD2; V: TRBV19; size: -; J: TRBJ2-1; CDR3: CASSDSGAPSYEQFF; DNA: TGTGCCAGTAGTGATAGCGGGGCCCCTTCCTATGAGCAGTTCTTC
D: -; V: TRBV7-9; size: -; J: TRBJ1-6; CDR3: CASSLVLDSPLHF; DNA: TGTGCCAGCAGCTTAGTCTTGGATTCACCCCTCCACTTT
D: -; V: TRBV7-8; size: few; J: TRBJ2-1; CDR3: CASSPLPAGSYNEQFF; DNA: TGTGCCAGCAGCCCCCTCCCAGCGGGCTCCTACAATGAGCAGTTCTTC
D: -; V: TRBV6-5; size: -; J: TRBJ1-1; CDR3: CASSYGAAEAFF; DNA: TGTGCCAGCAGTTACGGGGCAGCTGAAGCTTTCTTT
D: -; V: TRBV27; size: -; J: TRBJ2-2; CDR3: CASSLSGLAPGELFF; DNA: TGTGCCAGCAGTTTATCGGGCCTAGCTCCCGGGGAGCTGTTTTTT
D: -; V: TRBV7-9; size: -; J: TRBJ1-1; CDR3: CASTSSGRAAEAFF; DNA: TGTGCCAGCACCTCGTCGGGTCGCGCGGCTGAAGCTTTCTTT
D: -; V: TRBV6-5; size: -; J: TRBJ1-1; CDR3: CASRDGMNTEAFF; DNA: TGTGCCAGCAGGGACGGGATGAACACTGAAGCTTTCTTT
D: -; V: TRBV9; size: -; J: TRBJ2-2; CDR3: CASSPGSTGELFF; DNA: TGTGCCAGCAGCCCTGGATCCACCGGGGAGCTGTTTTTT
D: -; V: TRBV5-1; size: -; J: TRBJ1-2; CDR3: CASSQASYGYTF; DNA: TGCGCCAGCAGCCAAGCGTCCTATGGCTACACCTTC
D: -; V: TRBV30; size: -; J: TRBJ1-1; CDR3: CAWSVPLGGRFTEAFF; DNA: TGTGCCTGGAGTGTACCGTTGGGGGGCCGATTCACTGAAGCTTTCTTT
D: -; V: TRBV27; size: -; J: TRBJ2-2; CDR3: CASSSIGLGGANTGELFF; DNA: TGTGCCAGCAGTTCTATTGGGCTGGGGGGGGCAAACACCGGGGAGCTGTTTTTT
D: TRBD1; V: TRBV5-1; size: once; J: TRBJ1-2; CDR3: CASSLTTGRYGYTF; DNA: TGCGCCAGCAGCTTAACGACAGGGCGGTATGGCTACACCTTC
D: -; V: TRBV11-2; size: -; J: TRBJ1-6; CDR3: CASSLGANSPLHF; DNA: TGTGCCAGCAGCTTGGGGGCTAATTCACCCCTCCACTTT
D: -; V: TRBV7-9; size: -; J: TRBJ2-7; CDR3: CASSSLDSSYEQYF; DNA: TGTGCCAGCAGCTCGCTGGACTCGTCCTACGAGCAGTACTTC
D: -; V: TRBV5-1; size: -; J: TRBJ1-1; CDR3: CASSLYEGTTEAFF; DNA: TGCGCCAGCAGCTTGTATGAGGGGACCACTGAAGCTTTCTTT
D: -; V: TRBV11-2; size: -; J: TRBJ1-3; CDR3: CASSTVLSGNTIYF; DNA: TGTGCCAGCAGCACGGTACTCTCTGGAAACACCATATATTTT
D: -; V: TRBV7-9; size: -; J: TRBJ1-1; CDR3: CASSWPLNTEAFF; DNA: TGTGCCAGCAGCTGGCCCCTGAACACTGAAGCTTTCTTT
D: -; V: TRBV27; size: -; J: TRBJ1-2; CDR3: CASSLSGGLVYGYTF; DNA: TGTGCCAGCAGTTTATCAGGGGGGTTAGTCTATGGCTACACCTTC
D: -; V: TRBV9; size: -; J: TRBJ2-3; CDR3: CASSVSWGGSDTQYF; DNA: TGTGCCAGCAGCGTATCATGGGGCGGCTCAGATACGCAGTATTTT
D: TRBD2; V: TRBV29-1; size: -; J: TRBJ2-1; CDR3: CSVGLLAGGSFEQFF; DNA: TGCAGCGTTGGCCTACTAGCGGGGGGCAGCTTTGAGCAGTTCTTC
D: -; V: TRBV10-3; size: -; J: TRBJ2-1; CDR3: CAISDRSYNEQFF; DNA: TGTGCCATCAGCGACAGATCCTACAATGAGCAGTTCTTC
D: -; V: TRBV15; size: -; J: TRBJ1-1; CDR3: CATSRDDGGEGFF; DNA: TGTGCCACCAGCAGAGATGACGGGGGTGAAGGTTTCTTT
D: -; V: TRBV5-1; size: -; J: TRBJ2-7; CDR3: CASSLYGSNYEQYF; DNA: TGCGCCAGCAGCTTGTACGGCAGTAACTACGAGCAGTACTTC
D: -; V: TRBV20-1; size: -; J: TRBJ2-7; CDR3: CSASKATGPAYEQYF; DNA: TGCAGTGCTAGTAAAGCGACGGGACCTGCCTACGAGCAGTACTTC
D: -; V: TRBV7-8; size: -; J: TRBJ1-4; CDR3: CASSFTGSEKLFF; DNA: TGTGCCAGCAGCTTCACAGGGTCTGAAAAACTGTTTTTT
D: TRBD1; V: TRBV7-9; size: -; J: TRBJ1-1; CDR3: CASSFGGGARNTEAFF; DNA: TGTGCCAGCAGCTTCGGAGGGGGCGCTCGGAACACTGAAGCTTTCTTT
D: -; V: TRBV12-5; size: -; J: TRBJ1-4; CDR3: CASGLWGANEKLFF; DNA: TGTGCTAGTGGTTTGTGGGGGGCGAATGAAAAACTGTTTTTT
D: -; V: TRBV9; size: -; J: TRBJ2-1; CDR3: CASSDRGQLLDEQFF; DNA: TGTGCCAGCAGCGATAGGGGCCAGCTTTTGGATGAGCAGTTCTTC